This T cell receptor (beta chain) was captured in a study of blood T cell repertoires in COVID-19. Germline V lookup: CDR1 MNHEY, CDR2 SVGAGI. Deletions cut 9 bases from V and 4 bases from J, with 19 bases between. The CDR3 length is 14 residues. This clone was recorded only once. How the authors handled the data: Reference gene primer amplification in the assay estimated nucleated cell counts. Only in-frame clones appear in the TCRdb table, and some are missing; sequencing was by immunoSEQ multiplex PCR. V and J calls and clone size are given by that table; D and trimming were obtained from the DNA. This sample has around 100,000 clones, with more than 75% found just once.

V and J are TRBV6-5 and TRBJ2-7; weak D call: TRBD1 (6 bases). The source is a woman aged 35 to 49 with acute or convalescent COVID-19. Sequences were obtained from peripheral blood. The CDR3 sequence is CASRRDMDSYEQYF. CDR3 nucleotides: TGTGCCAGTCGACGGGACATGGACTCATACGAGCAGTACTTC.